This T cell receptor beta chain came from a study of cytomegalovirus exposure and HLA in healthy donors. Study findings and constraints: Sequences of the TCR beta chain were said to predict the HLA-A and HLA-B alleles of most subjects accurately.

60 Vbeta and 13 Jbeta primers were used in PCR. Data came from immunoSEQ multiplex PCR; TCRdb stores just in-frame clones and leaves some out. The profile covers under 90,000 clones, with 78% appearing a single time and approximately 3.7% taken by the ten largest. A word on this clone: Its antigen is undetermined.

CDR1 and CDR2 (germline): MNHNS, SASEGT. The CDR3 totals 12 residues. The germline V and J ends were trimmed by 10 bases and 5 bases, with 12 bases remaining between them. The rearrangement uses TRBV6-1 and TRBJ1-5; a weak D match, TRBD1 (5 bases). The clonotype was recovered from a man aged 40-55 years in good health and CMV-seronegative. Input material: PBMCs. As DNA, the CDR3 is TGTGCCACCGCGGACATTTATCAGCCCCAGCATTTT. It yields the protein CATADIYQPQHF.